This paragraph covers one T cell receptor (beta chain) sequence. The antigen this receptor binds is unknown. Per-nucleotide qualities are absent, and no much larger clonotype sits a single base away. The junction shows trimming of 6 bases on V and 3 bases on J, and the gene matches do not reach 4 bases of it. From the cysteine through the phenylalanine, the CDR3 covers 13 amino acids. Only the CDR3 part of the read is kept: 39 bases, read in frame from the first base. From the germline V gene (reference sequence), CDR1 is LNHDA and CDR2 is SQIVND. TCRbeta CDR3 regions were amplified from genomic DNA using the immunoSEQ Assay, a bias-controlled multiplex PCR. The authors' pipeline ran thus. The number of nucleated cells in each sample was estimated from the amplification of reference gene primers within the assay. Sequence reads were collapsed and filtered to measure the absolute abundance of every unique TCRbeta CDR3 rearrangement. For each sample, productive Simpson clonality was calculated by taking the square root of Simpson's diversity index across productive rearrangements. Held by TCRdb, this immuneACCESS table contains in-frame sequences only and omits some clones. Under half of the omission traces to an unresolved V gene where checked; the cause of the rest is unknown. The V and J calls and clone size are taken from that table; D and trimming were inferred from the DNA. Recorded for this sample are some 220,000 clones; about 80% of them occurred a single time. About 1.3% of the sample belongs to the ten largest clones.

These data originate in a study of blood T cell repertoires in COVID-19 (dated by TCRdb to the early 2020s). For context, the study as a whole: Samples from collaborators originated in the United States, Italy and Spain and spanned both the acute and convalescent phases of COVID-19. The material from the prospective study consisted of cDNA or gDNA derived from T cells, B-cell-depleted T cells, or PBMCs. The dataset comprised deeply sampled blood TCRbeta repertoires from subjects exposed to, actively infected with, or recovered from COVID-19. A freely available public database, intended as a resource for researchers studying the immune response to SARS-CoV-2, is where the repertoires were released. The samples were drawn from the first 160 participants of the ongoing ImmuneRACE study and from 950 to 1,500 subjects provided by 6 global collaborators. Sample metadata almost always included a de-identified subject ID, COVID-19 status, age in years and sex. Where HLA class I and class II types were available, the types were taken from metadata supplied by the sample provider, not from assay-based typing. Overall study results and their limits: How much clinical and demographic metadata was included differed by source and by participant, and the metadata was provided uncurated.

Enrolling through a virtual design, the prospective study's participants ranged in age from roughly 18 to 89 years and lived across roughly 23 United States geographic areas. Cohort assignment in the prospective study relied on participant-reported clinical history from a screening survey and a study questionnaire. Each participant in the prospective study had whole blood, serum and a nasopharyngeal or oropharyngeal swab collected by mobile phlebotomists. Participants in the prospective study had the option to provide additional blood draws and questionnaires over a roughly 2-month period. Blood samples from the prospective study were shipped frozen or at room temperature prior to DNA extraction.

The V and J genes are TRBV19 and TRBJ2-7, with 8 bases aligning to TRBD2. Sequences were obtained from PBMCs or T cells enriched from blood (not recorded which). The origin of this receptor is a woman aged 40 to 50 with acute COVID-19. The DNA sequence is as follows: TGTGCCAGTAGAGGAGCGGGGGACTACGAGCAGTACTTC. Its protein is CASRGAGDYEQYF.